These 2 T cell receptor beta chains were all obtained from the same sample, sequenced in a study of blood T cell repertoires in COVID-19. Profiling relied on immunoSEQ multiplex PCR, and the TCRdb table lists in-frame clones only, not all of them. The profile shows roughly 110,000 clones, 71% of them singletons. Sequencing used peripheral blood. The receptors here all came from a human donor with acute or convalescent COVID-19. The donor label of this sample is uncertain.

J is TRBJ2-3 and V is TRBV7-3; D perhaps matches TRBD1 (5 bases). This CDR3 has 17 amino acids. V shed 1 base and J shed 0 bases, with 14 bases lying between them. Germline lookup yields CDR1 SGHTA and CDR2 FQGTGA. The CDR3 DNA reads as TGTGCCAGCAGCTTAAATCCTGGGGCAAGTAGCACAGATACGCAGTATTTT. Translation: CASSLNPGASSTDTQYF.

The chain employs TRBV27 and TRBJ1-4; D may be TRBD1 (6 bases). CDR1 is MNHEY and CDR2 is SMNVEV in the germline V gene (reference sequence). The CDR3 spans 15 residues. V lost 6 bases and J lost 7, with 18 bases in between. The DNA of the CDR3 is TGTGCCAGCAGAAGCCCAGGACAGTTCCCTGAAAAACTGTTTTTT. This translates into CASRSPGQFPEKLFF.